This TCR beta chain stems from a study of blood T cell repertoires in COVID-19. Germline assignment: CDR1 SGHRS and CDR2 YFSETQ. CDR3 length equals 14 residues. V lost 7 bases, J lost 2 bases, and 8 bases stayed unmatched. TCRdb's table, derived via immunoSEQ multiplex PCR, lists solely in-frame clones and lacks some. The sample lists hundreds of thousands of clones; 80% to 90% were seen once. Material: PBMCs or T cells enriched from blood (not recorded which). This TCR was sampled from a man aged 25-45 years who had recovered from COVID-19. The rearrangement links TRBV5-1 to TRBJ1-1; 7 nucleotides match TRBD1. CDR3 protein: CASSWTGLNTEAFF. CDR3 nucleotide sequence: TGCGCCAGCTCCTGGACAGGCCTTAACACTGAAGCTTTCTTT.